This T cell receptor beta chain derives from a study of beta chain features in type 1 diabetes. Findings and caveats of the study: Shortening of TCRB CDR3s, moderate but significant, appeared in all four CD4+ subsets of Type 1 diabetes patients. In patients and controls equally, PCR might favor templates that are shorter.

This clone was counted between two and nine times. The antigen remains undetermined. Isolated RNA was reverse transcribed in full, so expressed TCRB transcripts were sequenced. Produced via immunoSEQ multiplex PCR; TCRdb's table is partial and in-frame only. The table lists some 350,000 clones, about 13% of them singletons. This CDR3 is built from 13 residues. Trimming took 5 bases from V and 8 from J, leaving 16 bases between them. Germline lookup yields CDR1 GTSNPN and CDR2 SVGIG (reference sequence). A single heparinised draw of about 100 mL on average was taken per donor. The source material was naive CD4+ T cells from blood. The clonotype comes from a woman between 18 and 29 years old with type 1 diabetes. The rearrangement joins TRBV30 to TRBJ2-1; D is possibly TRBD2 (5 bases). Here the CDR3 reads CAWGEGSPDEQFF. The DNA for the CDR3 is TGTGCCTGGGGTGAAGGGAGCCCAGATGAGCAGTTCTTC.